This T cell receptor (beta chain) was observed in a study of tumor-infiltrating lymphocytes in primary liver carcinoma. The overall study: All lesions had stage T1-T3 N0M0 and roughly 4 to 11 cm widths. Regarding the study as a whole: Tumor region pairs outstripped tumor-adjacent and tumor-blood pairs in overlap.

The investigators made TCR beta cDNA from roughly 0.45 ug total RNA, using a constant-region primer. Three nested multiplex PCR rounds, a slightly modified ARM-PCR method, built the TCR beta libraries. A C-beta reverse primer and TRBV1-TRBV30 forward primers served in each of the first two PCR rounds, at 10 cycles apiece. TCRdb analysed the multiplex PCR reads with MiXCR anew, one entry per CDR3 protein. The data contain roughly 48,000 distinct CDR3 sequences, about 73% of them seen just once; the ten biggest clones take up approximately 30%. Trimming at V came to 7 bases and at J to 4 bases, leaving 6 bases not matched to a gene. The CDR3 totals 15 residues. Germline-derived CDR1 and CDR2 are MNHEY and SVGAGI. On this clonotype: What it binds is unknown.

The source material, roughly 18-33 mg of unsorted bulk tissue, was used to co-extract RNA and DNA. The patients carried chronic HBV infection and had received no treatment. Samples came from superior, inferior, lateral poles and tumor centre. Sample: liver tumor tissue from sampling region 3. Subset of the sample: tumor region T3, left-lateral pole. This TCR was sampled from a man in his forties with primary liver carcinoma and hepatitis B virus infection. The chain is built from TRBV6-5 and TRBJ2-3; 12 bases are a match to TRBD2. In DNA form, the CDR3 reads TGTGCCAGCAACTCCCTAGCGGGAGGGCCAGATACGCAGTATTTT. Its translation is CASNSLAGGPDTQYF.